This entry lists 20 T cell receptor beta chains sequenced from one sample in a study of shared clonotypes between healthy human individuals (TCRdb year 2020). To prepare the library, the immunoSEQ multiplex PCR assay was applied. TCRdb retrieved this table from immuneACCESS and kept in-frame rearrangements only. Not all clones are present; in checked studies, unresolved V genes account for under half, and no reason is known for the remainder. The sample has 2 million to 2.5 million clones on record, almost 96% of them singletons. The ten biggest clones cover about 0.13% of the sample. Sequencing was done on a sample of naive CD4+ T cells sorted from blood. Interpreted using the paper, the cell subset or site label stands for: CD45RA+ positively selected. These receptors came from a man between 18 and 35 years old in good health.

V gene TRBV10-1 combines with J gene TRBJ2-7, with 9 bases aligning to TRBD1. Trimming at V came to 2 bases and at J to 4 bases, leaving 12 bases not matched to a gene. Germline CDR1 WNHNN, CDR2 SYGVQD (reference sequence). The CDR3 has 17 residues. DNA for the CDR3: TGCGCCAGCAGTGAGCCGACGAGACCGGGACAGGGTTACGAGCAGTACTTC. Protein: CASSEPTRPGQGYEQYF.

The chain carries TRBV30 and TRBJ2-7; 7 bases line up with TRBD1. V gave up 5 bases and J gave up 2 bases; unmatched junction bases: 6. CDR3 size: 13 residues. Germline V gives CDR1 GTSNPN, CDR2 SVGIG (reference sequence). This CDR3 is CAWDRASTYEQYF. As DNA, the CDR3 is TGTGCCTGGGACAGGGCTTCAACCTACGAGCAGTACTTC.

This clone was observed a single time. The chain recombines TRBV5-6 with TRBJ2-2; 10 nucleotides match TRBD1. This CDR3 is built from 16 residues. After removal of 4 bases from V and 4 bases from J, the junction contained 7 bases not matched to a gene. The germline V gene has CDR1 SGHDT and CDR2 YYEEEE. CDR3 nucleotide sequence: TGTGCCAGCAGCGGACAGACAGGGGGCAGCACCGGGGAGCTGTTTTTT. It encodes CASSGQTGGSTGELFF.

The rearrangement links TRBV5-6 to TRBJ1-3; a possible D gene is TRBD1 (5 bases). Germline V gene data show CDR1 as SGHDT and CDR2 as YYEEEE. The ends were cut back, 4 bases at V and 4 bases at J, with 12 bases in the middle. The CDR3 has 14 amino acids. Here the CDR3 DNA reads TGTGCCAGCAGCCCGGGACGGACGGGAAACACCATATATTTT. This gives the protein CASSPGRTGNTIYF.

This sequence joins TRBV10-3 and TRBJ2-7; D is possibly TRBD1 (7 bases). The CDR3 is made up of 16 amino acids. CDR1 ENHRY and CDR2 SYGVKD come from the germline V gene. V lost 0 bases to trimming and J lost 1 base, with 13 bases between them. The CDR3 here is CAISESSQGGSYEQYF. The DNA of the CDR3 is TGTGCCATCAGTGAGTCAAGCCAGGGGGGTTCCTACGAGCAGTACTTC.

CDR3 amino acids: CASSLAHTYEQYF. CDR3 nucleotides: TGTGCCAGCAGCTTAGCCCACACCTACGAGCAGTACTTC. The chain carries TRBV7-6 and TRBJ2-7, with no clear D. V lost 0 bases and J 2 bases, leaving 5 bases between the germline ends. Germline CDR1 is SGHVS and CDR2 is FNYEAQ. The CDR3 loop spans 13 amino acids.

This chain joins TRBV27 and TRBJ2-5, with TRBD1 matching over 11 bases. This CDR3 contains 15 residues. Germline CDR1 reads MNHEY; CDR2 reads SMNVEV (reference sequence). Trimming cost V 5 bases and J 5 bases; bases outside gene matches: 7. CDR3 sequence (DNA): TGTGCCAGCAGTCCTCTCCGGGACAGGGGGGAGACCCAGTACTTC. Amino acid sequence: CASSPLRDRGETQYF.

The genes are TRBV27 and TRBJ1-4, with D tentatively TRBD1 (5 bases). This CDR3 spans 15 amino acids. V dropped 5 bases and J dropped 8 bases, with 18 bases sitting between them. Germline V gene lookup returns CDR1 MNHEY and CDR2 SMNVEV (reference sequence). The CDR3 DNA sequence: TGTGCCAGCAGTCCCCGACAGTTTATGGACGAAAAACTGTTTTTT. Translating gives CASSPRQFMDEKLFF.

The V and J genes are TRBV4-3 and TRBJ2-1; D unclear. V was trimmed by 3 bases and J by 6 bases, leaving 9 bases between them. The length of the CDR3 is 13 residues. CDR1 and CDR2 (germline): LGHNA, YSLEER. The CDR3 loop reads CASSHLFRNEQFF. The CDR3 coding sequence is TGCGCCAGCAGCCATTTGTTCCGCAATGAGCAGTTCTTC.

This clone was observed a handful of times. V is TRBV2 and J is TRBJ2-2; a possible D gene is TRBD2 (6 bases). Per the germline V gene, CDR1 is SNHLY and CDR2 is FYNNEI. There are 15 residues in the CDR3. Trimming removed 3 bases at V and 7 bases at J, with 15 bases between. The CDR3 protein is CASSEAGSHIGELFF. CDR3 DNA sequence: TGTGCCAGCAGTGAGGCCGGGAGCCATATCGGGGAGCTGTTTTTT.

This rearrangement joins TRBV28 to TRBJ2-1; the match to TRBD1 covers 10 bases. Losses at the gene ends were 10 bases for V and 5 bases for J; bases not matched to a gene: 14. Germline V gives CDR1 MDHEN, CDR2 SYDVKM. The CDR3 contains 16 residues. The DNA of the CDR3 is TGTGCCATTTCACATCGGGACAGGGGAAGTAACAATGAGCAGTTCTTC. This encodes CAISHRDRGSNNEQFF. Full variable domain (rest looked up from reference TRBV28 and TRBJ2-1): DVKVTQSSRYLVKRTGEKVFLECVQDMDHENMFWYRQDPGLGLRLIYFSYDVKMKEKGDIPEGYSVSREKKERFSLILESASTNQTSMYLCAISHRDRGSNNEQFFGPGTRLTVL.

The chain carries TRBV7-2 and TRBJ1-2; possibly TRBD1 for D (5 bases). From germline, CDR1 is SGHTA and CDR2 FQGNSA. The CDR3 is 13 residues long. V gave up 2 bases and J gave up 8 bases, with 12 bases separating them. For the CDR3, the DNA is TGTGCCAGCAGCTTAAAATTCGGGGACGGCTACACCTTC. Translating it yields CASSLKFGDGYTF.

This sequence joins TRBV19 and TRBJ2-1; TRBD2 matches at 12 bases. The CDR3 is 18 residues long. Germline CDR1 and CDR2: LNHDA and SQIVND (reference sequence). J gave up 6 bases and V 3 bases, and 12 bases lay outside the gene matches. Here the CDR3 DNA reads TGTGCCAGTAGTATGGGGCTAGCGGGAGGGCCACGGGGCAATGAGCAGTTCTTC. It yields the protein CASSMGLAGGPRGNEQFF.

J is TRBJ2-7 and V is TRBV2; D is possibly TRBD1 (6 bases). The CDR3 is 15 residues long. Trimming cost V 9 bases and J 5 bases, with 23 bases left between them. Germline loops: CDR1 SNHLY, CDR2 FYNNEI. This CDR3 reads CARPQRGGRGHEQYF. DNA for the CDR3: TGTGCCAGGCCCCAAAGAGGAGGCAGGGGCCACGAGCAGTACTTC.

CDR3: CASSLLVRTDTQYF. CDR3 bases: TGTGCCAGCAGCTTACTAGTTCGCACAGATACGCAGTATTTT. The rearrangement joins TRBV11-2 to TRBJ2-3; D is unclear. The CDR3 has 14 residues. The germline V gene has CDR1 SGHAT and CDR2 FQNNGV. The V gene lost 2 bases and the J gene lost 1 base, with 7 bases spanning the gap.

V is TRBV6-1 and J is TRBJ2-7; perhaps D is TRBD1 or TRBD2 (5 bases each). CDR1 MNHNS and CDR2 SASEGT come from the germline V gene. The CDR3 extends over 11 amino acids. V was pared by 5 bases and J by 8 bases, with 10 bases between. The CDR3 spells CASSYQGQQYF. CDR3 DNA: TGTGCCAGCAGTTACCAGGGACAGCAGTACTTC.

Regarding this clone: Other DNA variants within this sample encode the same CDR3. The chain has TRBV5-4 and TRBJ1-1, with 7 bases that match TRBD1. This CDR3 is built from 14 residues. Germline V gene lookup returns CDR1 SGHNT and CDR2 YYREEE (reference sequence). Trimming cost V 1 base and J 2 bases; bases outside gene matches: 2. For the CDR3, the DNA is TGTGCCAGCAGCTTGAGAGGGGGCAACACTGAAGCTTTCTTT. As protein: CASSLRGGNTEAFF.

V and J are TRBV6-1 and TRBJ2-5; tentatively, D is TRBD1 (6 bases). This CDR3 has 14 residues. The germline V and J ends were trimmed by 4 bases and 5 bases, with 14 bases remaining between them. CDR1 and CDR2 from the germline V gene are MNHNS and SASEGT. DNA for the CDR3: TGTGCCAGCAGTGTCACAGGGTTGTGGGAGACCCAGTACTTC. This translates into CASSVTGLWETQYF.

This clone was observed once. The rearrangement uses TRBV25-1 and TRBJ2-6; a weak D match, TRBD1 (6 bases). The germline V and J ends were trimmed by 9 bases and 4 bases, with 16 bases remaining between them. This CDR3 spans 15 amino acids. Per the germline V gene, CDR1 is MGHDK and CDR2 is SYGVNS. The CDR3 spells CARSTGHEGANVLTF. Written as DNA, the CDR3 is TGTGCCAGGAGTACAGGGCACGAGGGGGCCAACGTCCTGACTTTC.

J is TRBJ1-2 and V is TRBV2, with 9 bases aligning to TRBD1. CDR3 length equals 15 residues. V shed 6 bases, J shed 6 bases, and the junction held 11 bases outside the gene matches. CDR1 and CDR2 from the germline V gene are SNHLY and FYNNEI. The CDR3 loop reads CASRDGTGTGNGYTF. The CDR3, as DNA: TGTGCCAGCAGGGACGGCACCGGGACAGGGAATGGCTACACCTTC.